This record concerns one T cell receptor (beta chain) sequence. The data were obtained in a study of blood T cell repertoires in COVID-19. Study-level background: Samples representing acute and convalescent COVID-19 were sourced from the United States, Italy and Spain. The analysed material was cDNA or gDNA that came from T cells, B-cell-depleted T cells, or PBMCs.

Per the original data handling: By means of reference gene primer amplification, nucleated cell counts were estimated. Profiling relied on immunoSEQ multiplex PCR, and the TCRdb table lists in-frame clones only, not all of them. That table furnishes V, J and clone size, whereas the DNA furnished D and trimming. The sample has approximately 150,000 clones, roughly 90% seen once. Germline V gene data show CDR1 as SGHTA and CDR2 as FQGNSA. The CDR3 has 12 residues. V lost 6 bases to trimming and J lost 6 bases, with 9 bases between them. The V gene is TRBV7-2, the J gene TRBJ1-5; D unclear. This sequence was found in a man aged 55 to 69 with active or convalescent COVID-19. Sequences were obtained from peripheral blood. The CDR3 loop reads CASSSYGQPQHF. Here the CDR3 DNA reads TGTGCCAGCAGTTCCTATGGTCAGCCCCAGCATTTT.